This TCR beta chain appears in the sequencing data of a study of blood T cell repertoires in COVID-19 (dated by TCRdb to the early 2020s). Regarding the study in general: Collaborator samples came from the United States, Italy and Spain and covered acute and convalescent phases of COVID-19. Where available, HLA class I and class II types were obtained from metadata supplied by the sample provider rather than from assay-based typing. The repertoires were released in a freely available public database meant as a resource for research on the immune response to SARS-CoV-2. Subjects who had been exposed to COVID-19, were actively infected with it, or had recovered from it provided the deeply sampled blood TCRbeta repertoires that made up the dataset. The sample metadata nearly always contained a de-identified subject ID, COVID-19 status, age in years and sex. The samples were drawn from two sources: the first 160 participants of the ongoing ImmuneRACE study, and 1,000 to 1,500 subjects contributed by 6 global collaborators. The prospective study material was composed of cDNA or gDNA derived from T cells, B-cell-depleted T cells, or PBMCs. Here is what the overall study found, with its caveats: Clinical and demographic metadata were provided uncurated, with the amount varying by source and participant.

Collaborating institutions collected whole blood in K2EDTA tubes following their own protocols. For TCRbeta analysis, collaborator samples were shipped as frozen whole blood, as isolated PBMCs, or as DNA extracted from either sample type. From the cysteine through the phenylalanine, the CDR3 covers 17 amino acids. CDR3 DNA is the only sequence kept; it has 51 bases, read in frame from the first base. From a lookup of the germline V gene (reference sequence), CDR1 and CDR2 are LGHDT and YNNKEL. V and J lose 4 bases and 3 bases, and a span of 19 bases separates them. The immunoSEQ Assay, a bias-controlled multiplex PCR, was used to amplify TCRbeta CDR3 regions from genomic DNA. The source study handled its data this way. Within the assay, amplification of reference gene primers was used to estimate how many nucleated cells each sample contained. To quantify the absolute abundance of each unique TCRbeta CDR3 rearrangement, sequence reads were collapsed and filtered. For each sample, productive Simpson clonality was calculated by taking the square root of Simpson's diversity index across productive rearrangements. Not all clones reach the TCRdb copy of this immuneACCESS table, which keeps in-frame sequences only. Checked studies attribute under half of the gap to unresolved V genes and leave the rest unexplained. V, J and clone size were drawn from that table, and D and trimming were deduced from the DNA. The sample yields around 97,000 clones; over 65% were counted once. The biggest ten clones account for 12% of the sample.

On this clone itself: Its antigen has not been determined. Per-base qualities were not stored, and no clone one base away is much larger.

This sequence uses TRBV3-1 (or the pseudogene TRBV3-2) and TRBJ1-3; no D segment can be confidently identified. This clonotype originated in a human donor in a cohort sampled during active COVID-19. Specimen: peripheral blood. DNA sequence: TGTGCCAGCAGCCCCCGCCACTCCTCATCGATTGGAAACACCATATATTTT. Translated, it gives CASSPRHSSSIGNTIYF.